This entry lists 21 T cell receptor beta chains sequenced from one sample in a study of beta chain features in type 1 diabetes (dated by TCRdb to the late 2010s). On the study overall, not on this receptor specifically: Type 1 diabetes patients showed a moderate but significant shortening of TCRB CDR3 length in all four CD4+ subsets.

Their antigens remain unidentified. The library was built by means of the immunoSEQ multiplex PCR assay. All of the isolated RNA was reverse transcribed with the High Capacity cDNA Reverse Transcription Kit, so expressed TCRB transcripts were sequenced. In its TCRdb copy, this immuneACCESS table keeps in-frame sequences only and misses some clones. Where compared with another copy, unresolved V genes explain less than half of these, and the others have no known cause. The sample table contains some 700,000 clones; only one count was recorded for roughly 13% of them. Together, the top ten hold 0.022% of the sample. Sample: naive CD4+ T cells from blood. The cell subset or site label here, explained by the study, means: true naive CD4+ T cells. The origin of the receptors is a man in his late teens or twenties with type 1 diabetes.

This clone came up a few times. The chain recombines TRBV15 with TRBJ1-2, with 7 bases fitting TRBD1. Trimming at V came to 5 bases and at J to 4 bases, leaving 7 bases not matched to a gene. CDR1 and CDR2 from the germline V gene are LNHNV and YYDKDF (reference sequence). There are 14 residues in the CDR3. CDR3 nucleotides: TGTGCCACCAGCGAGCAAGGGGACAGCTATGGCTACACCTTC. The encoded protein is CATSEQGDSYGYTF.

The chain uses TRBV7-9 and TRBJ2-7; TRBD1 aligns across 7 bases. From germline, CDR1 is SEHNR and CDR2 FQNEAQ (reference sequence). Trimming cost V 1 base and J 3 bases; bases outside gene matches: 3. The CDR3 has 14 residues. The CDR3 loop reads CASSLDQGVYEQYF. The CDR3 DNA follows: TGTGCCAGCAGCTTAGACCAGGGGGTCTACGAGCAGTACTTC.

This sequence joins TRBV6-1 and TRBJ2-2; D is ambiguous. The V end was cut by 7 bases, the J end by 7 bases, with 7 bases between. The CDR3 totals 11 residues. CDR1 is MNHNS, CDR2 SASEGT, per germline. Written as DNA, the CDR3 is TGTGCCAGCACCTGGGGCGGGGAGCTGTTTTTT. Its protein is CASTWGGELFF.

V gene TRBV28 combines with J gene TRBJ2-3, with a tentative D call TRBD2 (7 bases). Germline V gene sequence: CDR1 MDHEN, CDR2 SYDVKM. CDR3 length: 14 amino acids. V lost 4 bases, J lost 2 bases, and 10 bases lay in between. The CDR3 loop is CASSSAGATDTQYF. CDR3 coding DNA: TGTGCCAGCAGTTCCGCGGGGGCCACAGATACGCAGTATTTT.

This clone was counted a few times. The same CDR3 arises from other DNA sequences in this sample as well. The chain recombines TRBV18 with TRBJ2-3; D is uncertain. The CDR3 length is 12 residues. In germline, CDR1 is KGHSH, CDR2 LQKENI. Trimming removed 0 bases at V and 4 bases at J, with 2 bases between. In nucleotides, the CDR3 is TGTGCCAGCTCACCACCGGCAGATACGCAGTATTTT. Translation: CASSPPADTQYF.

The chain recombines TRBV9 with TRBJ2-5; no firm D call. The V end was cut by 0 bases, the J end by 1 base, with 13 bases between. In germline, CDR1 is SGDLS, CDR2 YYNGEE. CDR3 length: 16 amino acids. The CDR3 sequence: CASSVGVGSLQETQYF. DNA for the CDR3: TGTGCCAGCAGCGTAGGAGTGGGGTCCCTCCAAGAGACCCAGTACTTC.

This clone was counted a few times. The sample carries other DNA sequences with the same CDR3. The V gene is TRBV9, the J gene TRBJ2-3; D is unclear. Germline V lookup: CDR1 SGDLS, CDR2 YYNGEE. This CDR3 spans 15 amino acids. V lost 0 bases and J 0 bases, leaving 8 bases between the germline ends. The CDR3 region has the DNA TGTGCCAGCAGCGTAGCTGGTACTAGCACAGATACGCAGTATTTT. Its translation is CASSVAGTSTDTQYF.

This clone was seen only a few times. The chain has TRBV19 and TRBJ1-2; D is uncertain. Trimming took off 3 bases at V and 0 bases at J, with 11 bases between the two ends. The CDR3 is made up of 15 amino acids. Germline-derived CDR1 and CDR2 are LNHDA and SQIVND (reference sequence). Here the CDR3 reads CASSILSATNYGYTF. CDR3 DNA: TGTGCCAGTAGTATCTTGTCAGCGACTAACTATGGCTACACCTTC.

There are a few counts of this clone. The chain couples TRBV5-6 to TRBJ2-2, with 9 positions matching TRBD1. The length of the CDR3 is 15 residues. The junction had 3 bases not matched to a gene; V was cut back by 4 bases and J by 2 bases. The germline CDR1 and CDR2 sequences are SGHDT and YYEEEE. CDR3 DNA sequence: TGTGCCAGCAGCGTGGGACAGGGAAACACCGGGGAGCTGTTTTTT. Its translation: CASSVGQGNTGELFF.

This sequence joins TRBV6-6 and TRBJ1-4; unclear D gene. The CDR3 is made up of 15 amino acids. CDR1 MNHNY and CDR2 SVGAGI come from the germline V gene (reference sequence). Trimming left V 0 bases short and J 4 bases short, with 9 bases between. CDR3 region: CASSYSQANNEKLFF. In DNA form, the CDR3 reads TGTGCCAGCAGTTACTCCCAGGCGAATAATGAAAAACTGTTTTTT.

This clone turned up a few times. The CDR3 sequence: CASTPGETEAFF. The CDR3 coding sequence is TGTGCCAGTACCCCAGGGGAGACTGAAGCTTTCTTT. This rearrangement joins TRBV11-3 to TRBJ1-1, with D possibly TRBD1 on 6 matching bases. Germline V lookup: CDR1 SGHNT, CDR2 YENEEA. The CDR3 is 12 amino acids. V lost 9 bases and J lost 5, with 13 bases in between.

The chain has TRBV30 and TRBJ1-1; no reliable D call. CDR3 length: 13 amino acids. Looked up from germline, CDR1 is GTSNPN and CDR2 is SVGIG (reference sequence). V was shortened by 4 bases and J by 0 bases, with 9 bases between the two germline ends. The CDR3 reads CAWMRFMNTEAFF. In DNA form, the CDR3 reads TGTGCCTGGATGAGGTTCATGAACACTGAAGCTTTCTTT.

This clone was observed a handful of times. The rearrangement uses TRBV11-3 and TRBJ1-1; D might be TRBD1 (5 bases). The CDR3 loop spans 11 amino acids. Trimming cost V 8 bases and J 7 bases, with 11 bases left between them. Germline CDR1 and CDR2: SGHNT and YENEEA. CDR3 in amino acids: CASRLGGEAFF. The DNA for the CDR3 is TGTGCCAGCCGCCTGGGGGGTGAAGCTTTCTTT.

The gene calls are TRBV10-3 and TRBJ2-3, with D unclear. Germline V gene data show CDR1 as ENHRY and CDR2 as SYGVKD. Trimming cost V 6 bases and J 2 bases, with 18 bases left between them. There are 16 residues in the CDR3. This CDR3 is CAIRASEGSYTDTQYF. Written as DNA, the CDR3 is TGTGCCATCAGAGCTTCAGAAGGCAGTTACACAGATACGCAGTATTTT.

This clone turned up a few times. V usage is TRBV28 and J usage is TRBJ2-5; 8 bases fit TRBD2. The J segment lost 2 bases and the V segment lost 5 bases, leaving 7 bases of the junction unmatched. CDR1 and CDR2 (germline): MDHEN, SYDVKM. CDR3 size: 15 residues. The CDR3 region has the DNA TGTGCCAGCAGTCCTCCCCAGCGGGGGCAAGAGACCCAGTACTTC. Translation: CASSPPQRGQETQYF. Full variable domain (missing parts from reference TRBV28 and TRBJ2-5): DVKVTQSSRYLVKRTGEKVFLECVQDMDHENMFWYRQDPGLGLRLIYFSYDVKMKEKGDIPEGYSVSREKKERFSLILESASTNQTSMYLCASSPPQRGQETQYFGPGTRLLVL.

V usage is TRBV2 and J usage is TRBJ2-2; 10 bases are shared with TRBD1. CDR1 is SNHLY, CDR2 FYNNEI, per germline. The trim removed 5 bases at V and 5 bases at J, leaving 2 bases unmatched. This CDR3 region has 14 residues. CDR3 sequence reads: CASSRQGATGELFF. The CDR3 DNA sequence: TGTGCCAGCAGTCGACAGGGGGCGACCGGGGAGCTGTTTTTT.

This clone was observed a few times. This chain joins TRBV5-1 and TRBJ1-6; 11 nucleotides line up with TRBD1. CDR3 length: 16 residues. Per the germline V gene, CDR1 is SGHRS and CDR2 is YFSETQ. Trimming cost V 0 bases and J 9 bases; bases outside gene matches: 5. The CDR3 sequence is CASSLEQDRGLSPLHF. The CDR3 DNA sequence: TGCGCCAGCAGCTTGGAGCAGGACAGGGGGCTTTCACCCCTCCACTTT.

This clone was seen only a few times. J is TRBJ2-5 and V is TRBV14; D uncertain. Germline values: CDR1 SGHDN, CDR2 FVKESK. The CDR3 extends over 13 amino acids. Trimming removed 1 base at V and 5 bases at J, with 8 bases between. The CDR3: CASSQAPRETQYF. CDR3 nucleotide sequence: TGTGCCAGCAGCCAAGCTCCGCGGGAGACCCAGTACTTC. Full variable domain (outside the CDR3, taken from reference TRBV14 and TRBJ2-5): EAGVTQFPSHSVIEKGQTVTLRCDPISGHDNLYWYRRVMGKEIKFLLHFVKESKQDESGMPNNRFLAERTGGTYSTLKVQPAELEDSGVYFCASSQAPRETQYFGPGTRLLVL.

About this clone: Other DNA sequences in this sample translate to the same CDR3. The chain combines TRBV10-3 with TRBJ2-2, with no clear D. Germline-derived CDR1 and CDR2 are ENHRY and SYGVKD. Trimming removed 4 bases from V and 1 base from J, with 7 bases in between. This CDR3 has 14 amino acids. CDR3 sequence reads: CAISGTVNTGELFF. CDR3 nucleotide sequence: TGTGCCATCAGTGGTACGGTGAACACCGGGGAGCTGTTTTTT.

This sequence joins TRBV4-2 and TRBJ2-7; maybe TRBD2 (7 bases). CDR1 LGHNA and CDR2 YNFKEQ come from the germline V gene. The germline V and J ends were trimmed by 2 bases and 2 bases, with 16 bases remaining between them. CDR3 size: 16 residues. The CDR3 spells CASSQTSGEGAYEQYF. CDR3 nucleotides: TGTGCCAGCAGCCAAACCTCAGGGGAGGGGGCCTACGAGCAGTACTTC.

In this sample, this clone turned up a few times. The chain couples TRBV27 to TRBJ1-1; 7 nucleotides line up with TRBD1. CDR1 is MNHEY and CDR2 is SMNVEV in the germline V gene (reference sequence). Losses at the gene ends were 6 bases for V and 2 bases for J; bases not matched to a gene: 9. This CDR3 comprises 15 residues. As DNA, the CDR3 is TGTGCCAGCAGGCAGGGACAGAGACCAAACACTGAAGCTTTCTTT. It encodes CASRQGQRPNTEAFF.